This paragraph covers one T cell receptor (beta chain) sequence. What it binds is unknown. This CDR3 spans 16 amino acids. CDR1 is SQVTM, CDR2 ANQGSEA, per germline. V was pared by 5 bases and J by 0 bases, with 8 bases of the junction left unmatched. The data were obtained in a study of CD8 T cells in ankylosing spondylitis. Study results and limitations: Disease-linked clones were reportedly significantly enriched in matched ankylosing spondylitis synovial fluid. Disease-linked clones bore a CD8+ phenotype, appearing relatively rarely in peripheral blood.

Researchers built TCR beta libraries using quantitative 5'-RACE with molecular barcodes. In TCRdb, the 5' RACE reads were re-called with MiXCR into one record per CDR3 protein. The sample has about 160,000 distinct CDR3 sequences; approximately 16% are singletons. This chain uses TRBV29-1 with TRBJ2-1; TRBD1 matches 9 bases. This receptor was obtained from a male donor with ankylosing spondylitis or in good health (not recorded which). Material: blood, either unsorted or a sorted T cell fraction (not recorded which). The CDR3 bases are TGCAGCGTTCTCCGGGACAGGGCTTTCTCCTACAATGAGCAGTTCTTC. Its protein is CSVLRDRAFSYNEQFF.